This TCR beta chain comes out of a study of response to subunit inactivated influenza vaccine. Using its own MiXCR run on the RT-PCR reads, TCRdb lists one record per CDR3 protein. The table shows hundreds of thousands of distinct CDR3 sequences, with 13% to 15% occurring only once. This clonotype was detected only once. This sequence was found in a middle-aged man who received an inactivated influenza vaccine. The sequenced sample was PBMCs from blood, obtained approximately 15 days before vaccination.

The CDR3 loop is CASRLALSSGANVLTF. CDR3 DNA sequence: TGTGCCAGCAGGTTAGCTTTGAGCTCTGGGGCCAACGTCCTGACTTTC. The rearrangement links TRBV2 to TRBJ2-6; D not certain. Per germline, CDR1 SNHLY and CDR2 FYNNEI. The CDR3 is made up of 16 amino acids. The V and J ends lost 6 bases and 0 bases respectively, with 12 bases between them. Full variable domain (outside the CDR3, taken from reference TRBV2 and TRBJ2-6): EPEVTQTPSHQVTQMGQEVILRCVPISNHLYFYWYRQILGQKVEFLVSFYNNEISEKSEIFDDQFSVERPDGSNFTLKIRSTKLEDSAMYFCASRLALSSGANVLTFGAGSRLTVL.